This TCR beta chain came from a study of CD8 T cells in Susac syndrome. The CDR3 length is 11 residues. Trimming took off 5 bases at V and 5 bases at J, with 6 bases between the two ends. CDR1 is LNHDA, CDR2 SQIVND, per germline (reference sequence). Sequencing of TCR beta was undertaken in CD8+ and CD4+ T cells derived from blood. TEMRA cells underwent FACS enrichment and CD8+ and CD4+ T cells underwent negative isolation. An input of 0.5 to 1 ug of RNA was subjected to reverse transcription using random hexamers. immunoSEQ multiplex PCR amplified TCR beta CDR3 across 54 Vbeta, 13 Jbeta. TCRdb independently ran MiXCR on the immunoSEQ multiplex PCR reads; one entry per CDR3 protein. The sample has about 180,000 distinct CDR3 sequences; under 97% are singletons.

The receptor was isolated from a human donor with multiple sclerosis. This rearrangement joins TRBV19 to TRBJ1-2, with no clear D. The sequencing sample was made of CD4+ T cells from PBMCs. CDR3 nucleotide sequence: TGTGCCAGTAGTTTAGGTTATGGCTACACCTTC. Translated: CASSLGYGYTF.